These T cell receptor beta chains were read from a single sample in a study of preoperative IRX-2 immunotherapy in early breast cancer. Method: immunoSEQ multiplex PCR; TCRdb's copy keeps in-frame clones and lacks some. The profile covers roughly 27,000 clones, with over 75% appearing a single time and approximately 3% taken by the ten largest. The material was obtained from a patient treated with IRX-2 immunotherapy. The receptors were gathered from a human donor with breast cancer. CDR3s include the opening cysteine and the closing phenylalanine or tryptophan. The order of the fields is J gene, D gene, V gene, clone size, CDR3 protein, CDR3 DNA. The D gene is left open where the match is weak. Where a row states a size, it is once, few, many or the class of an expanded clone; other rows omit it.

TRBJ2-1 | . | TRBV6-8 | . | CASSYVTLQGTSSYNEQFF | TGTGCCAGTAGTTACGTAACCTTGCAGGGCACGAGCTCCTACAATGAGCAGTTCTTC
TRBJ2-1 | . | TRBV7-7 | once | CASSLLGGTYNEQFF | TGTGCCAGCAGCTTATTGGGGGGTACCTACAATGAGCAGTTCTTC
TRBJ2-1 | . | TRBV19 | few | CASSLGRELPEQFF | TGTGCCAGTAGTCTGGGCAGGGAGTTACCTGAGCAGTTCTTC
TRBJ1-2 | . | TRBV7-8 | . | CASSLATSYGYTF | TGTGCCAGCAGCTTAGCTACATCCTATGGCTACACCTTC
TRBJ1-5 | . | TRBV6-8 | few | CASSYGRNQPQHF | TGTGCCAGCAGTTACGGTAGAAATCAGCCCCAGCATTTT
TRBJ1-6 | . | TRBV19 | . | CASSIGGRNSPLHF | TGTGCCAGTAGTATCGGGGGACGGAATTCACCCCTCCACTTT
TRBJ2-5 | TRBD1 | TRBV6-8 | . | CAISGGQQETQYF | TGTGCCATCAGTGGGGGACAGCAAGAGACCCAGTACTTC
TRBJ1-1 | TRBD1 | TRBV28 | . | CASSLTGTVFEAFF | TGTGCCAGCAGTTTGACCGGGACAGTATTTGAAGCTTTCTTT
TRBJ1-5 | . | TRBV6-8 | . | CATRVSNQPQHF | TGTGCCACCAGGGTTAGCAATCAGCCCCAGCATTTT
TRBJ2-3 | . | TRBV6-8 | . | CATLDGGLRHTQYF | TGTGCCACCTTGGATGGGGGCCTCAGGCATACGCAGTATTTT
TRBJ2-2 | TRBD2 | TRBV29-1 | once | CSAALAGVPGELFF | TGCAGCGCCGCACTAGCGGGAGTCCCCGGGGAGCTGTTTTTT
TRBJ2-1 | TRBD1 | TRBV7-4 | . | CASRDRRRNEQFF | TGTGCCAGCAGGGACAGGCGGCGCAATGAGCAGTTCTTC
TRBJ2-1 | TRBD2 | TRBV6-8 | . | CASSVAGGWLSEQFF | TGTGCCAGCAGTGTAGCGGGAGGGTGGTTGAGTGAGCAGTTCTTC
TRBJ1-1 | . | TRBV9 | . | CASGAFLNTEAFF | TGTGCCAGCGGGGCGTTTCTGAACACTGAGGCTTTCTTT
TRBJ1-5 | TRBD1 | TRBV6-8 | once | CASSTVGTGGYQPQHF | TGTGCCAGCAGTACCGTAGGGACAGGGGGATATCAGCCCCAGCATTTT
TRBJ2-7 | TRBD1 | TRBV6-8 | once | CATKPGTGGYEQYF | TGTGCCACCAAACCCGGGACAGGGGGCTACGAGCAGTACTTC
TRBJ2-7 | TRBD1 | TRBV11-3 | few | CASSPGTGRNYEQYF | TGTGCCAGCAGCCCTGGGACAGGCCGGAACTACGAGCAGTACTTC
TRBJ1-2 | . | TRBV7-1 | once | CASSFTTADYGYTF | TGTGCCAGCAGCTTCACGACAGCCGACTATGGCTACACCTTC
TRBJ2-7 | TRBD1 | TRBV6-8 | . | CAISASISDRLYF | TGTGCCATCAGTGCCTCAATATCGGACAGGCTTTATTTC
TRBJ2-3 | TRBD2 | TRBV11-3 | . | CASSLDLLLAGGSDTQYF | TGTGCCAGCAGCTTAGACCTGTTACTAGCGGGGGGCTCAGATACGCAGTATTTT
TRBJ2-3 | TRBD2 | TRBV18 | . | CASSPGLRDTQYF | TGTGCCAGCTCACCGGGACTAAGGGATACGCAGTATTTT
TRBJ2-1 | TRBD2 | TRBV12-5 | . | CASYGLAGNNEQFF | TGTGCCAGCTACGGACTAGCGGGGAACAATGAGCAGTTCTTC
TRBJ2-5 | . | TRBV7-6 | . | CASSPRDSRETQYF | TGTGCCAGCAGCCCCCGCGACAGCCGAGAGACCCAGTACTTC
TRBJ2-3 | . | TRBV6-8 | . | CASSYMAGNTDTQYF | TGTGCCAGCAGTTACATGGCGGGGAACACAGATACGCAGTATTTT
TRBJ2-1 | . | TRBV19 | . | CASSQVQGSYNEQFF | TGTGCCAGTAGTCAGGTACAGGGATCCTACAATGAGCAGTTCTTC
TRBJ2-1 | . | TRBV11-3 | . | CASSSKSINNEQFF | TGTGCCAGCAGCTCTAAATCGATCAACAATGAGCAGTTCTTC
TRBJ1-1 | TRBD1 | TRBV10-3 | . | CAISESGRTGDTAEAFF | TGTGCCATCAGTGAGTCCGGTCGGACAGGGGACACCGCTGAAGCTTTCTTT
TRBJ2-7 | . | TRBV5-1 | . | CASSLVGVGYEQYF | TGCGCCAGCAGCTTGGTGGGAGTGGGCTACGAGCAGTACTTC
TRBJ2-5 | . | TRBV6-8 | . | CASGGSGVGAQYF | TGTGCCAGCGGCGGGTCGGGTGTCGGGGCCCAGTACTTC
TRBJ1-2 | . | TRBV2 | . | CASSEPTGPYGYTF | TGTGCCAGCAGTGAACCTACAGGGCCCTATGGCTACACCTTC
TRBJ1-6 | . | TRBV6-8 | few | CASSYVGSPLHF | TGTGCCAGCAGTTACGTCGGTTCACCCCTCCACTTT
TRBJ1-6 | TRBD1 | TRBV19 | . | CASSRGQGGSPLHF | TGTGCCAGTAGTAGGGGACAGGGAGGTTCACCCCTCCACTTT
TRBJ2-5 | . | TRBV19 | . | CASSPSTEIQETQYF | TGTGCCAGTAGCCCCTCGACAGAGATCCAAGAGACCCAGTACTTC
TRBJ1-5 | . | TRBV6-4 | . | CASTVGGKQPQHF | TGTGCCAGCACCGTCGGAGGGAAGCAGCCCCAGCATTTT
TRBJ1-2 | . | TRBV7-1 | . | CASSLPAGRAYAGYTF | TGTGCCAGCAGCTTGCCGGCGGGCAGGGCCTATGCGGGCTACACCTTC
TRBJ2-5 | . | TRBV30 | few | CAWSRSGDQETQYF | TGTGCCTGGAGTAGATCGGGGGATCAAGAGACCCAGTACTTC
TRBJ1-5 | . | TRBV19 | . | CASSIVPGRDTGPQHF | TGTGCCAGTAGTATAGTCCCAGGTCGTGATACAGGGCCCCAGCATTTT
TRBJ2-6 | . | TRBV29-1 | . | CSVDQGLGAGANVLTF | TGCAGCGTTGACCAGGGGCTCGGAGCTGGGGCCAACGTCCTGACTTTC
TRBJ1-5 | TRBD1 | TRBV18 | . | CASSPFLTGGDQPQHF | TGTGCCAGCTCACCATTCCTAACAGGGGGGGATCAGCCCCAGCATTTT
TRBJ1-2 | . | TRBV19 | . | CASSGAARIGGFYGYTF | TGTGCCAGTAGTGGCGCGGCTCGAATCGGAGGGTTCTATGGCTACACCTTC
TRBJ2-7 | . | TRBV5-1 | . | CASSLGTVAYEQYF | TGCGCCAGCAGCTTGGGAACCGTTGCCTACGAGCAGTACTTC
TRBJ2-1 | . | TRBV15 | few | CASSLWAAGLAEQFF | TGTGCCAGCAGCTTGTGGGCGGCGGGATTGGCTGAGCAGTTCTTC
TRBJ2-2 | TRBD2 | TRBV6-8 | . | CASRKGLNTGELFF | TGTGCCAGCAGAAAGGGACTAAACACCGGGGAGCTGTTTTTT
TRBJ1-1 | TRBD1 | TRBV6-8 | . | CASSFRDRYLAFF | TGTGCCAGCAGTTTCCGGGACAGGTATTTGGCTTTCTTT
TRBJ1-1 | . | TRBV7-1 | . | CASSLLKGGNTEAFF | TGTGCCAGTAGCTTATTAAAGGGGGGGAACACTGAAGCTTTCTTT
TRBJ2-7 | . | TRBV1 | . | CASSQRLAGVAGYEQYF | TGCGCCAGCAGCCAACGGCTAGCGGGAGTTGCGGGTTACGAGCAGTACTTC
TRBJ2-7 | TRBD1 | TRBV6-8 | once | CATAGWGQGDEQYF | TGTGCCACCGCCGGTTGGGGCCAGGGGGACGAGCAGTACTTC
TRBJ2-1 | TRBD2 | TRBV5-1 | . | CASSSGTSGQRSNEQFF | TGCGCCAGCAGCTCCGGGACTAGCGGGCAAAGAAGTAATGAGCAGTTCTTC
TRBJ1-1 | TRBD1 | TRBV28 | . | CASRRDSREAFF | TGTGCCAGCAGAAGGGACAGTCGTGAAGCTTTCTTT
TRBJ1-3 | . | TRBV11-3 | . | CASSLSGHRTSGNTIYF | TGTGCCAGCAGCTTAAGTGGACACCGAACCTCTGGAAACACCATATATTTT
TRBJ2-4 | . | TRBV4-1 | . | CASSQGEGRGNIQYF | TGCGCCAGCAGCCAAGGCGAGGGCAGGGGAAACATTCAGTACTTC
TRBJ2-3 | . | TRBV11-3 | once | CASSLDGGSDTQYF | TGTGCCAGCAGCTTAGATGGAGGGTCAGATACGCAGTATTTT
TRBJ2-3 | . | TRBV6-8 | . | CASNGEASSTDTQYF | TGTGCCAGCAATGGAGAAGCATCTAGCACAGATACGCAGTATTTT
TRBJ2-3 | . | TRBV29-1 | once | CSVEADRDTQYF | TGCAGCGTTGAGGCTGATCGTGATACGCAGTATTTT
TRBJ2-2 | . | TRBV14 | . | CASSQGFGELFF | TGTGCCAGCAGCCAAGGGTTCGGGGAGCTGTTTTTT
TRBJ2-3 | . | TRBV11-3 | few | CASSLGGPPSTDTQYF | TGTGCCAGCAGCTTGGGGGGGCCCCCTTCCACAGATACGCAGTATTTT
TRBJ2-2 | TRBD2 | TRBV7-7 | . | CASSPLMELAGYTGELFF | TGTGCCAGCAGCCCATTAATGGAGCTAGCGGGATACACCGGGGAGCTGTTTTTT
TRBJ2-3 | . | TRBV18 | . | CASSKSGADTQYF | TGTGCCAGCTCGAAGTCGGGGGCAGATACGCAGTATTTT
TRBJ2-3 | . | TRBV7-5 | once | CASSRDFHGTDTQYF | TGTGCCAGCAGTAGGGACTTCCACGGCACAGATACGCAGTATTTT
TRBJ1-5 | . | TRBV14 | few | CASSQDSNQPQHF | TGTGCCAGCAGCCAAGACAGCAATCAGCCCCAGCATTTT